The source of this T cell receptor beta chain is a study of blood T cell repertoires in COVID-19. Study-level information: Specimens from acute and convalescent COVID-19 originated in the United States, Italy and Spain.

In the source study's methods: Quantification of nucleated cells was approximated via reference gene primer amplification. Profiled with immunoSEQ multiplex PCR; TCRdb holds only in-frame clones, not every one. The V and J calls and clone size are taken from that table; D and trimming were inferred from the DNA. This sample has fewer than 250,000 clones, with more than 70% found just once. Germline lookup yields CDR1 SQVTM and CDR2 ANQGSEA. Deletions cut 5 bases from V and 6 bases from J, with 13 bases between. This CDR3 is 12 amino acids long. Input material: peripheral blood. The chain has TRBV29-1 and TRBJ1-2; D is perhaps TRBD1 (5 bases). This clonotype was obtained from a woman aged 55-69 years with acute or convalescent COVID-19. CDR3: CSVPGYSNGYTF. CDR3 coding DNA: TGCAGCGTTCCAGGGTATTCGAATGGCTACACCTTC.